This passage covers 25 T cell receptor beta chains from one sample sequenced in a study of blood T cells in healthy people across ages. Combining a sample-barcoded 5' primer with a J-beta primer mix, a second PCR ran for roughly 7 to 12 cycles. TCRdb re-called the 5' RACE reads through MiXCR, storing one row per CDR3 protein. The repertoire holds about 780,000 distinct CDR3 sequences, with about 47% as singletons. The sequenced material came from blood. The receptor set was obtained from a man of 80 years or more in good health.

V gene TRBV4-3 combines with J gene TRBJ2-5; perhaps TRBD2 as D (6 bases). Germline CDR1 reads LGHNA; CDR2 reads YSLEER. V lost 0 bases and J lost 1, with 9 bases in between. The CDR3 length is 15 residues. For the CDR3, the DNA is TGCGCCAGCAGCCAAGAGGTAGCGGTCCAAGAGACCCAGTACTTC. It encodes CASSQEVAVQETQYF.

Of note for this clonotype: Since a much larger clone is just one base distant, this may be a read error. The chain joins TRBV12-3 or TRBV12-4 to TRBJ2-7; the match to TRBD2 covers 7 bases. The CDR3 contains 14 residues. The CDR3 coding sequence is TGTGCCAGCAATTTAAGCGGGGCCTCCTACGAGCAGTACTTC. It yields the protein CASNLSGASYEQYF.

Worth noting for this clonotype: The junction and the germline gene differ at one end; a read error may be behind it. The rearrangement uses TRBV4-2 and TRBJ2-5; no reliable D call. Germline V gene data show CDR1 as LGHNA and CDR2 as YNFKEQ. This CDR3 is built from 16 residues. The CDR3 sequence: CTSSQGIRTAQETQYF. As DNA, the CDR3 is TGTACCAGCAGCCAAGGAATCCGGACGGCTCAAGAGACCCAGTACTTC.

This rearrangement joins TRBV12-3 or TRBV12-4 to TRBJ2-3, with 9 bases identical to TRBD1. The CDR3 covers 16 residues. J gave up 1 base and V 5 bases, and 7 bases lay outside the gene matches. CDR3 loop: CASSPDRGWGTDTQYF. The CDR3 bases are TGTGCCAGCAGTCCCGACAGGGGGTGGGGCACAGATACGCAGTATTTT.

This clonotype turned up a few times. The chain recombines TRBV9 with TRBJ1-1, with D hard to call. The CDR3 consists of 16 residues. The V gene's germline CDR1 is SGDLS and CDR2 YYNGEE. Trimming stripped 4 bases from V and 1 base from J, with 17 bases between. DNA for the CDR3: TGTGCCAGCAGCACTCATTCACTTGAACAGAACACTGAAGCTTTCTTT. Its protein is CASSTHSLEQNTEAFF.

The rearrangement links TRBV2 to TRBJ1-5, with 8 bases aligning to TRBD1. Germline loops: CDR1 SNHLY, CDR2 FYNNEI. The CDR3 runs to 16 residues. V trimming: 2 bases; J trimming: 0 bases; junction bases outside the gene matches: 3. The DNA for the CDR3 is TGTGCCAGCAGTGAAAGGACAGGGAGTAGCAATCAGCCCCAGCATTTT. Its protein product is CASSERTGSSNQPQHF.

The CDR3 loop reads CASSYNPDASGYTF. DNA of the CDR3: TGTGCCAGCAGTTATAACCCAGACGCGAGTGGCTACACCTTC. The chain joins TRBV6-6 to TRBJ1-2, with D unclear. The CDR3 has 14 amino acids. Germline CDR1 reads MNHNY; CDR2 reads SVGAGI (reference sequence). Trimming took off 3 bases at V and 7 bases at J, with 15 bases between the two ends.

The chain couples TRBV20-1 to TRBJ2-5, with TRBD2 matching over 7 bases. V gave up 6 bases and J gave up 11 bases; unmatched junction bases: 15. Germline V gene sequence: CDR1 DFQATT, CDR2 SNEGSKA (reference sequence). This CDR3 region has 13 residues. CDR3: CSAAGPSGNEQYF. The CDR3 DNA sequence: TGCAGTGCAGCCGGGCCCAGCGGGAATGAGCAGTACTTC.

The chain uses TRBV9 and TRBJ2-1; 7 bases fit TRBD1. V trimming: 3 bases; J trimming: 4 bases; junction bases outside the gene matches: 4. Germline loops: CDR1 SGDLS, CDR2 YYNGEE. CDR3 length equals 14 residues. In DNA form, the CDR3 reads TGTGCCAGCAGCGCCCGGGACAGTTACAATGAGCAGTTCTTC. Its translation: CASSARDSYNEQFF.

This clonotype came up a few times. This chain uses TRBV20-1 with TRBJ2-3; 10 bases are shared with TRBD2. Germline V gene sequence: CDR1 DFQATT, CDR2 SNEGSKA (reference sequence). The CDR3 length is 16 residues. V gave up 4 bases and J gave up 2 bases; unmatched junction bases: 9. CDR3: CSATKSSGGTTDTQYF. Written as DNA, the CDR3 is TGCAGTGCTACAAAATCTAGCGGGGGAACCACAGATACGCAGTATTTT.

V is TRBV7-2 and J is TRBJ1-2, with unresolved D. Germline V gene data show CDR1 as SGHTA and CDR2 as FQGNSA. V was cut by 1 base and J by 4 bases, with 10 bases left in between. This CDR3 has 14 amino acids. This CDR3 reads CASSLEAAIYGYTF. The CDR3 DNA sequence: TGTGCCAGCAGCTTAGAGGCAGCCATCTATGGCTACACCTTC.

Only a few counts were recorded for this clonotype. The rearrangement links TRBV28 to TRBJ1-5, with a possible D match to TRBD1 (5 bases). V was pared by 7 bases and J by 1 base, with 14 bases between. CDR3 length: 15 amino acids. Germline assignment: CDR1 MDHEN and CDR2 SYDVKM. The chain's CDR3 is CASTRAGGSNQPQHF. Here the CDR3 DNA reads TGTGCCAGCACCCGCGCGGGGGGGAGCAATCAGCCCCAGCATTTT. Full variable domain (rest looked up from reference TRBV28 and TRBJ1-5): DVKVTQSSRYLVKRTGEKVFLECVQDMDHENMFWYRQDPGLGLRLIYFSYDVKMKEKGDIPEGYSVSREKKERFSLILESASTNQTSMYLCASTRAGGSNQPQHFGDGTRLSIL.

The genes are TRBV28 and TRBJ2-7; 9 bases line up with TRBD1. The V gene's germline CDR1 is MDHEN and CDR2 SYDVKM. CDR3 length equals 16 residues. The V and J ends lost 3 bases and 5 bases, in that order; junction bases with no gene match: 11. CDR3 sequence (DNA): TGTGCCAGCAGTTTCATTGGGGACAGGGTCTTCAACGAGCAGTACTTC. Amino acid sequence: CASSFIGDRVFNEQYF.

This clonotype was counted many times. The V and J genes are TRBV28 and TRBJ2-4; 8 nucleotides agree with TRBD1. Germline CDR1 MDHEN, CDR2 SYDVKM. V gave up 2 bases and J gave up 7 bases; unmatched junction bases: 10. This CDR3 has 16 amino acids. The CDR3 DNA follows: TGTGCCAGCAGTTTACGGTCAGGGGGCGCGATGAACATTCAGTACTTC. This encodes CASSLRSGGAMNIQYF.

The chain combines TRBV30 with TRBJ2-3, with a possible D match to TRBD2 (6 bases). From germline, CDR1 is GTSNPN and CDR2 SVGIG (reference sequence). Trimming left V 0 bases short and J 0 bases short, with 19 bases between. The CDR3 consists of 18 residues. The CDR3 coding sequence is TGTGCCTGGAGTGTACGAGCGGGTGGATATCCTAGCACAGATACGCAGTATTTT. Protein sequence: CAWSVRAGGYPSTDTQYF.

This clonotype was observed a single time. The CDR3 here is CASSTGQTSYNEQFF. CDR3 DNA: TGCGCCAGCAGCACAGGACAGACCTCCTACAATGAGCAGTTCTTC. This sequence joins TRBV5-1 and TRBJ2-1, with D maybe TRBD1 (6 bases). The CDR3 loop spans 15 amino acids. The V gene's germline CDR1 is SGHRS and CDR2 YFSETQ. Trimming left V 4 bases short and J 0 bases short, with 11 bases between.

This clonotype was detected many times. V usage is TRBV10-3 and J usage is TRBJ2-1; TRBD1 agrees at 7 bases. Losses at the gene ends were 3 bases for V and 2 bases for J; bases not matched to a gene: 7. Germline values: CDR1 ENHRY, CDR2 SYGVKD. This CDR3 region has 16 residues. The CDR3 region has the DNA TGTGCCATCAGTGACGACAGGGAAAGGGCCTACAATGAGCAGTTCTTC. As protein: CAISDDRERAYNEQFF.

The CDR3 protein is CAPRGGTSTDTQYF. The DNA for the CDR3 is TGTGCCCCTCGGGGGGGGACTAGCACAGATACGCAGTATTTT. The V and J genes are TRBV30 and TRBJ2-3, with 8 bases lining up with TRBD2. CDR1 is GTSNPN and CDR2 is SVGIG in the germline V gene (reference sequence). V lost 8 bases to trimming and J lost 0 bases; unmatched junction nucleotides: 7. The length of the CDR3 is 14 residues.

This rearrangement joins TRBV28 to TRBJ1-1; possibly TRBD1 for D (6 bases). From germline, CDR1 is MDHEN and CDR2 SYDVKM. The V gene lost 7 bases and the J gene lost 5 bases, with 17 bases spanning the gap. The CDR3 loop spans 14 amino acids. Here the CDR3 reads CASTNPTGRTEAFF. CDR3 sequence (DNA): TGTGCCAGCACCAATCCCACAGGGCGGACTGAAGCTTTCTTT.

The V and J genes are TRBV12-3 or TRBV12-4 and TRBJ1-2, with a tentative D call TRBD1 (6 bases). This CDR3 contains 14 residues. Trimming shortened V by 5 bases and J by 4 bases, and 14 bases separated the two germline ends. In DNA, the CDR3 is TGTGCCAGCAGTCCCAGGACAGATTCCTATGGCTACACCTTC. It translates to CASSPRTDSYGYTF.

The chain has TRBV4-3 and TRBJ2-5; 8 nucleotides line up with TRBD2. V shed 0 bases, J shed 0 bases, and the junction held 6 bases outside the gene matches. The germline gives CDR1 LGHNA, CDR2 YSLEER. The CDR3 is 17 residues long. The CDR3 sequence is CASSQDMSGGHQETQYF. CDR3 DNA: TGCGCCAGCAGCCAAGATATGAGCGGGGGTCACCAAGAGACCCAGTACTTC.

In regard to this clonotype: One junction end disagrees with the germline gene, perhaps due to a read error. This rearrangement joins TRBV30 to TRBJ1-2; no clear D. Germline V gene lookup returns CDR1 GTSNPN and CDR2 SVGIG (reference sequence). CDR3 size: 12 residues. In DNA, the CDR3 is TGTGCCCGGAGTGGGCTCCACTATGGCTACACCTTC. This translates into CARSGLHYGYTF.

This chain uses TRBV12-3 or TRBV12-4 with TRBJ2-5; 7 bases align to TRBD1. Losses at the gene ends were 5 bases for V and 3 bases for J; bases not matched to a gene: 9. There are 15 residues in the CDR3. The DNA of the CDR3 is TGTGCCAGCAGTCCTCGACGGACAGGTGAAGAGACCCAGTACTTC. This codes for CASSPRRTGEETQYF.

Only one count was recorded for this clonotype. This could be a read error, since a much larger clone is one nucleotide away. This chain links TRBV12-3 or TRBV12-4 with TRBJ2-1, with 12 bases fitting TRBD2. The CDR3 is 15 amino acids. The CDR3 spells CVSSPTSGSMDEQFF. CDR3 DNA: TGTGTCAGCAGTCCGACTAGCGGGAGTATGGATGAGCAGTTCTTC.

The chain combines TRBV24-1 with TRBJ2-1, with 7 bases matching TRBD2. After removal of 0 bases from V and 3 bases from J, the junction contained 4 bases not matched to a gene. The CDR3 length is 16 residues. Germline lookup yields CDR1 KGHDR and CDR2 SFDVKD. The CDR3 bases are TGTGCCACCAGTGATTTGAATAGCGGGTACTACAATGAGCAGTTCTTC. Encoded protein: CATSDLNSGYYNEQFF.